This is a list of T cell receptor beta chains from one sample in a study of blood T cell repertoires in COVID-19. Measured with immunoSEQ multiplex PCR; TCRdb has only the in-frame clones, and not every one. In the table there are around 330,000 clones, approximately 89% of which are singletons. Sequenced sample: PBMCs or T cells enriched from blood (not recorded which). The receptors here all came from a woman aged 35 to 49 who had recovered from COVID-19. The conserved cysteine and the conserved F or W are not part of the CDR3 here. Clone sizes are given selectively: once, few, many, or a class where the clone is expanded.

J,size,V,CDR3
TRBJ1-5,-,TRBV7-2,ASSDPGPLGNQPQH
TRBJ2-7,-,TRBV9,ASSPRLTDIHEQY
TRBJ1-5,-,TRBV19,ASSIGVPNQPQH
TRBJ2-2,-,TRBV6-5,ASVSRRNTGELF
TRBJ1-6,-,TRBV18,ASSPPGGSPLH
TRBJ2-1,-,TRBV19,ASSPWGTGLNEQF
TRBJ2-7,-,TRBV5-4,ASSLAAGGQYEQY
TRBJ2-7,few,TRBV27,ASSTSGRSYEQY
TRBJ2-7,-,TRBV6-5,ASSPTTSYEQY
TRBJ1-2,-,TRBV29-1,SVMPQGQEFPS
TRBJ2-7,-,TRBV4-1,ASSPGGQADEQY
TRBJ2-3,-,TRBV11-1,ASSLRTSGLGDTQY
TRBJ2-1,-,TRBV6-2/TRBV6-3,ASSYSGGLALNEQF
TRBJ2-2,-,TRBV5-4,ASSGTSGGIGELF
TRBJ1-4,-,TRBV28,ASTGFGAFDEKLF
TRBJ2-3,-,TRBV9,ASSVVGQMTDTQY
TRBJ2-1,once,TRBV11-3,ASSLGRGASEQF
TRBJ2-3,-,TRBV19,AVGPGGADTQY
TRBJ2-7,-,TRBV30,AWSAGFGEQY
TRBJ2-3,-,TRBV7-2,ASSLAVAPDTQY
TRBJ2-5,-,TRBV7-3,ASSLRGSGLGETQY
TRBJ2-5,-,TRBV10-2,ASREAGSQETQY
TRBJ1-1,-,TRBV7-3,ASSLPGVEPTEAF
TRBJ2-5,-,TRBV9,ASSLSGGARETQY
TRBJ2-1,once,TRBV2,ASSKGSSGGDEQF
TRBJ1-3,few,TRBV7-9,ASSLQGTSPSGNTIY
TRBJ2-3,-,TRBV7-9,ASSFRQPGGTDTQY
TRBJ2-7,-,TRBV5-6,ASSPLPPGNEQY
TRBJ2-5,-,TRBV7-3,ASSPTVAGRETQY